A single T cell receptor beta chain is shown here with its context. The data belong to a study of blood T cell repertoires in COVID-19. For the study at large: Samples came from the United States, Italy and Spain, spanning acute and convalescent COVID-19. From T cells, B-cell-depleted T cells, or PBMCs came the material, which was cDNA or gDNA.

Germline loops: CDR1 KGHSH, CDR2 LQKENI. The CDR3 is made up of 14 amino acids. V lost 3 bases, J lost 6 bases, and 4 bases stayed unmatched. In the original workflow: Counts of nucleated cells, estimated from reference gene primer amplification, were obtained. Clones were sequenced by immunoSEQ multiplex PCR, and TCRdb holds only the in-frame ones, with some missing. Clone size and V and J calls were adopted from that table, with D and trimming inferred from the DNA. The table has about 220,000 clones, 65% to 90% seen once. V and J are TRBV18 and TRBJ1-3; 8 bases are a match to TRBD1. The sequence was obtained from a woman in her 70s with COVID-19, enrolled during active disease. Sequencing was carried out using peripheral blood. CDR3 region: CASSPTGGENTIYF. CDR3 in DNA: TGTGCCAGCTCACCTACAGGGGGTGAAAACACCATATATTTT.